The 32 T cell receptor beta chains presented below share a single source sample, sequenced in a study of beta chain features in type 1 diabetes. Regarding the study as a whole: People with Type 1 diabetes carried modestly yet significantly shorter TCRB CDR3s in all four CD4+ subsets.

TCRB transcripts that were expressed got sequenced, as all of the isolated RNA had been reverse transcribed. Clones were sequenced by immunoSEQ multiplex PCR, and TCRdb holds only the in-frame ones, with some missing. Here the sample spans around 310,000 clones, 13% being singletons. Their antigens are not known. The specimen sequenced was naive CD4+ T cells from blood. These receptors were taken from a woman younger than 35 with type 1 diabetes.

A few counts support this clone. This CDR3 reads CASSPDRVGIQPQHF. CDR3 nucleotide sequence: TGCGCCAGCAGCCCGGACAGGGTGGGTATTCAGCCCCAGCATTTT. The J gene is TRBJ1-5, the V gene TRBV4-3; TRBD1 matches 8 bases. The CDR3 has 15 amino acids. Germline lookup yields CDR1 LGHNA and CDR2 YSLEER. Unmatched junction bases numbered 8, after V lost 4 bases and J lost 6 bases.

This clone was recorded a few times. The gene calls are TRBV10-3 and TRBJ2-1; 7 nucleotides match TRBD2. The CDR3 is 15 amino acids. CDR1 is ENHRY, CDR2 SYGVKD, per germline. The ends lost 3 bases at V and 12 bases at J; junction bases unmatched: 14. The CDR3 spells CAISDEKLLTGGQFF. The DNA of the CDR3 is TGTGCCATCAGTGACGAGAAGCTACTCACGGGAGGGCAGTTCTTC.

The chain employs TRBV6-6 and TRBJ2-1; 9 nucleotides align to TRBD2. V gave up 0 bases and J gave up 5 bases; unmatched junction bases: 5. The CDR3 runs 16 residues. Germline V gene data show CDR1 as MNHNY and CDR2 as SVGAGI (reference sequence). CDR3 DNA: TGTGCCAGCAGTTACTCGATGCGACTAGCGGACAATGAGCAGTTCTTC. It is translated as CASSYSMRLADNEQFF.

A few counts support this clone. The rearrangement uses TRBV4-2 and TRBJ1-5, with D unclear. The CDR3 runs 15 residues. Per germline, CDR1 LGHNA and CDR2 YNFKEQ. V lost 0 bases and J 6 bases, leaving 12 bases between the germline ends. CDR3 nucleotides: TGTGCCAGCAGCCAAGATCTGCAGTCGGGTCAGCCCCAGCATTTT. Protein: CASSQDLQSGQPQHF.

This rearrangement joins TRBV5-1 to TRBJ1-1; D is perhaps TRBD1 (5 bases). The germline gives CDR1 SGHRS, CDR2 YFSETQ. The CDR3 is made up of 15 amino acids. The V gene lost 2 bases and the J gene lost 2 bases, with 13 bases spanning the gap. The CDR3 sequence: CASSFTGAGNTEAFF. DNA of the CDR3: TGCGCCAGCAGCTTTACAGGAGCGGGTAACACTGAAGCTTTCTTT.

This clone was observed a handful of times. The V and J genes are TRBV4-1 and TRBJ2-1; 12 bases align to TRBD2. This CDR3 has 17 amino acids. The germline V gene has CDR1 MGHRA and CDR2 YSYEKL. The V segment lost 1 base and the J segment 8 bases; nucleotides outside the gene matches: 9. The CDR3 DNA sequence: TGCGCCAGCAGCCAAGCACACCTAGCGGGAGGGCCCGATGAGCAGTTCTTC. Translated: CASSQAHLAGGPDEQFF.

This clone occurred a few times. V usage is TRBV28 and J usage is TRBJ2-4; perhaps TRBD1 as D (6 bases). This CDR3 comprises 14 residues. Trimming removed 7 bases at V and 6 bases at J, with 16 bases between. The germline V gene has CDR1 MDHEN and CDR2 SYDVKM. CDR3 loop: CASTLGGSLNIQYF. The CDR3 DNA sequence: TGTGCCAGCACCCTTGGGGGCAGCTTAAACATTCAGTACTTC.

V gene TRBV28 combines with J gene TRBJ1-1, with a tentative D call TRBD1 (6 bases). V lost 3 bases and J lost 4, with 9 bases in between. Per the germline V gene, CDR1 is MDHEN and CDR2 is SYDVKM. The CDR3 totals 13 residues. The chain's CDR3 is CASSFTGSTEAFF. The CDR3 nucleotides are TGTGCCAGCAGTTTCACAGGGAGCACTGAAGCTTTCTTT. Full variable domain (remainder filled in from reference TRBV28 and TRBJ1-1): DVKVTQSSRYLVKRTGEKVFLECVQDMDHENMFWYRQDPGLGLRLIYFSYDVKMKEKGDIPEGYSVSREKKERFSLILESASTNQTSMYLCASSFTGSTEAFFGQGTRLTVV.

This clone was counted a few times. The V call is TRBV19, the J call TRBJ1-5, with D possibly being TRBD1 (6 bases). Germline V gene sequence: CDR1 LNHDA, CDR2 SQIVND (reference sequence). The length of the CDR3 is 18 residues. V dropped 5 bases and J dropped 3 bases, with 23 bases sitting between them. For the CDR3, the DNA is TGTGCCAGTAGTTCCCTGTTAGGGAAGGGGGTTACCAATCAGCCCCAGCATTTT. This gives the protein CASSSLLGKGVTNQPQHF.

V usage is TRBV28 and J usage is TRBJ1-5; the D gene is possibly TRBD1 (5 bases). The CDR3 totals 15 residues. Germline V CDR1 and CDR2: MDHEN, SYDVKM. The V end lost 3 bases, the J end lost 4 bases, and 13 bases lay between the germline ends. The CDR3 loop reads CASSLGGEGNQPQHF. Written as DNA, the CDR3 is TGTGCCAGCAGTTTGGGAGGGGAGGGAAATCAGCCCCAGCATTTT.

The sample holds a few counts of this clone. The CDR3: CAWNNRAGTEAFF. Written as DNA, the CDR3 is TGTGCCTGGAACAACCGGGCGGGCACTGAAGCTTTCTTT. The chain carries TRBV30 and TRBJ1-1; D unresolved. The germline CDR1 and CDR2 sequences are GTSNPN and SVGIG (reference sequence). The CDR3 is made up of 13 amino acids. Trimming removed 4 bases from V and 4 bases from J, with 13 bases in between.

The V call is TRBV4-3, the J call TRBJ2-1, with 13 bases that match TRBD2. The CDR3 contains 21 residues. V shed 3 bases and J 0 bases; nucleotides not matched to a gene: 14. CDR1 LGHNA and CDR2 YSLEER come from the germline V gene. CDR3 loop: CASSQNPGTSGRASSYNEQFF. In DNA, the CDR3 is TGCGCCAGCAGCCAGAATCCCGGAACTAGCGGGAGGGCCAGCTCCTACAATGAGCAGTTCTTC.

V gene TRBV5-1 combines with J gene TRBJ1-4, with TRBD1 matching 9 bases. CDR3 size: 15 residues. V dropped 2 bases and J dropped 8; count of bases not matched to a gene: 7. Per germline, CDR1 SGHRS and CDR2 YFSETQ. The CDR3 reads CASSFVQGADEKLFF. DNA of the CDR3: TGCGCCAGCAGCTTCGTACAGGGGGCGGACGAAAAACTGTTTTTT.

J is TRBJ2-5 and V is TRBV5-6, with TRBD1 matching 8 bases. V dropped 5 bases and J dropped 5; count of bases not matched to a gene: 8. In germline, CDR1 is SGHDT, CDR2 YYEEEE. The CDR3 is 14 amino acids. The CDR3 DNA is TGTGCCAGCAGGGCAGGACAGGGTAGGGAGACCCAGTACTTC. Translation gives CASRAGQGRETQYF.

V usage is TRBV2 and J usage is TRBJ1-1; D is unresolved. In germline, CDR1 is SNHLY, CDR2 FYNNEI. V lost 6 bases, J lost 7 bases, and 9 bases lay in between. The CDR3 consists of 11 residues. CDR3 sequence reads: CASRYSLEAFF. DNA for the CDR3: TGTGCCAGCAGGTACAGTCTTGAAGCTTTCTTT.

This rearrangement joins TRBV5-1 to TRBJ2-7; 7 positions agree with TRBD2. The CDR3 consists of 14 residues. Per the germline V gene, CDR1 is SGHRS and CDR2 is YFSETQ. Trimming cost V 4 bases and J 4 bases; bases outside gene matches: 8. The DNA of the CDR3 is TGCGCCAGCAGCCACCGCGGGAGCAGGTACGAGCAGTACGTC. This codes for CASSHRGSRYEQYV.

This chain links TRBV19 with TRBJ1-2, with 8 positions matching TRBD1. CDR1 is LNHDA and CDR2 is SQIVND in the germline V gene (reference sequence). The length of the CDR3 is 13 residues. The V and J ends lost 3 bases and 5 bases, in that order; junction bases with no gene match: 2. The CDR3 DNA reads as TGTGCCAGTAGTATTCGACAGGGGTATGGCTACACCTTC. It specifies CASSIRQGYGYTF.

This clone appeared a few times. The rearrangement links TRBV7-2 to TRBJ1-1; the D gene is possibly TRBD1 (5 bases). With 5 bases removed from V and 7 bases from J, the gap between germline ends came to 17 bases. Germline lookup yields CDR1 SGHTA and CDR2 FQGNSA. This CDR3 contains 14 residues. As DNA, the CDR3 is TGTGCCAGCAGCCCGGGCAGGGCAAGGGGTGAAGCTTTCTTT. Translating it yields CASSPGRARGEAFF. Supplemented by reference TRBV7-2 and TRBJ1-1, the full variable domain reads GAGVSQSPSNKVTEKGKDVELRCDPISGHTALYWYRQSLGQGLEFLIYFQGNSAPDKSGLPSDRFSAERTGGSVSTLTIQRTQQEDSAVYLCASSPGRARGEAFFGQGTRLTVV.

The chain employs TRBV27 and TRBJ2-5; D gene ambiguous. This CDR3 has 13 residues. The V end was cut by 6 bases, the J end by 5 bases, with 13 bases between. Germline CDR1 MNHEY, CDR2 SMNVEV (reference sequence). CDR3 sequence reads: CASSSVLRETQYF. In DNA, the CDR3 is TGTGCCAGCAGCAGCGTCCTGAGGGAGACCCAGTACTTC.

The gene calls are TRBV2 and TRBJ2-3, with D possibly being TRBD2 (6 bases). Trimming left V 9 bases short and J 5 bases short, with 6 bases between. The CDR3 is 10 amino acids. Germline lookup yields CDR1 SNHLY and CDR2 FYNNEI. CDR3 DNA: TGTGCCAGGGGGGGAGATACGCAGTATTTT. This codes for CARGGDTQYF.

The chain joins TRBV7-8 to TRBJ1-1, with no clear D. This CDR3 is 14 amino acids long. Trimming removed 6 bases at V and 6 bases at J, with 17 bases between. The germline CDR1 and CDR2 sequences are SGHVS and FQNEAQ. CDR3 DNA: TGTGCCAGCAGATCACGCGGAGGTCGACCTGAAGCTTTCTTT. Translation gives CASRSRGGRPEAFF.

This clone was detected a few times. The chain combines TRBV25-1 with TRBJ2-1; 11 nucleotides agree with TRBD2. V lost 8 bases to trimming and J lost 5 bases; unmatched junction nucleotides: 11. The CDR3 extends over 16 amino acids. Germline V CDR1 and CDR2: MGHDK, SYGVNS. Here the CDR3 reads CASSDPTSGGHNEQFF. The CDR3 nucleotides read TGTGCCAGCTCCGACCCAACTAGCGGGGGACACAATGAGCAGTTCTTC.

In this sample, this clone turned up a few times. The genes are TRBV5-1 and TRBJ2-5; 9 bases are shared with TRBD2. Germline lookup yields CDR1 SGHRS and CDR2 YFSETQ. The CDR3 runs 16 residues. Germline trimming cut 5 bases from V and 5 bases from J; bases unmatched to any gene: 13. The CDR3 DNA follows: TGCGCCAGCAGACCCAAACCGGGACTAGCAAGGGAGACCCAGTACTTC. Translation gives CASRPKPGLARETQYF.

The V gene is TRBV7-6, the J gene TRBJ2-3; 8 bases are shared with TRBD2. The CDR3 loop spans 16 amino acids. J was trimmed by 2 bases and V by 4 bases; bases with no gene match: 8. The germline V gene has CDR1 SGHVS and CDR2 FNYEAQ. CDR3 region: CASSSHLSGATDTQYF. The DNA of the CDR3 is TGTGCCAGCAGCTCCCACCTTAGCGGGGCCACAGATACGCAGTATTTT.

The genes are TRBV12-5 and TRBJ2-1; 7 positions match TRBD1. The CDR3 loop spans 15 amino acids. V shed 5 bases and J 7 bases; nucleotides not matched to a gene: 11. Looked up from germline, CDR1 is LGHNT and CDR2 is FRNRAP. The CDR3 DNA is TGTGCTAGTGGTGCCTCCAGGGGGTCTGAGAATGAGCAGTTCTTC. Amino acid sequence: CASGASRGSENEQFF.

This clone has more than one count but fewer than ten. The CDR3 spells CASSRNTGRAFREETQYF. Here the CDR3 DNA reads TGTGCCAGCTCACGGAATACGGGCAGGGCGTTCCGAGAAGAGACCCAGTACTTC. This chain joins TRBV18 and TRBJ2-5, with a tentative D call TRBD1 (5 bases). Germline V lookup: CDR1 KGHSH, CDR2 LQKENI. Trimming cost V 4 bases and J 3 bases, with 24 bases left between them. There are 18 residues in the CDR3.

The chain uses TRBV7-6 and TRBJ2-3; 8 bases align to TRBD2. The CDR3 covers 14 residues. With V trimmed by 0 bases and J by 6 bases, 2 bases remained unmatched. Germline loops: CDR1 SGHVS, CDR2 FNYEAQ. CDR3 sequence reads: CASSLAGGADTQYF. CDR3 coding DNA: TGTGCCAGCAGCTTAGCCGGGGGGGCTGATACGCAGTATTTT.

The V call is TRBV5-1, the J call TRBJ2-3; possibly TRBD2 for D (6 bases). The CDR3 is 14 amino acids. Germline CDR1 reads SGHRS; CDR2 reads YFSETQ. With 6 bases removed from V and 0 bases from J, the gap between germline ends came to 11 bases. The CDR3 here is CASKVAGSTDTQYF. The CDR3, as DNA: TGCGCCAGCAAGGTTGCGGGAAGCACAGATACGCAGTATTTT.

The V and J genes are TRBV9 and TRBJ1-1; no clear D. The germline V and J ends were trimmed by 1 base and 3 bases, with 16 bases remaining between them. Germline V gene lookup returns CDR1 SGDLS and CDR2 YYNGEE. The CDR3 runs 16 residues. CDR3 coding DNA: TGTGCCAGCAGCGTACTTCTTCGAGTTGAAGACACTGAAGCTTTCTTT. It specifies CASSVLLRVEDTEAFF.

The rearrangement links TRBV7-2 to TRBJ1-2; the D is unclear. CDR1 SGHTA and CDR2 FQGNSA come from the germline V gene. The V gene lost 4 bases and the J gene lost 3 bases, with 9 bases spanning the gap. The CDR3 covers 13 residues. The CDR3 sequence is CASSWEIHYGYTF. The CDR3 DNA reads TGTGCCAGCAGCTGGGAGATACACTATGGCTACACCTTC.

The rearrangement joins TRBV28 to TRBJ2-7, with D possibly matching TRBD1 (6 bases). This CDR3 contains 13 residues. Germline CDR1 reads MDHEN; CDR2 reads SYDVKM. V lost 5 bases and J 2 bases, leaving 10 bases between the germline ends. CDR3 coding DNA: TGTGCCAGCAGTGTACAGGGCGCCTACGAGCAGTACTTC. It is translated as CASSVQGAYEQYF.

This clone was detected only a few times. The rearrangement joins TRBV5-1 to TRBJ2-3; 12 bases agree with TRBD2. V shed 6 bases and J 4 bases; nucleotides not matched to a gene: 12. The CDR3 is 17 residues long. CDR1 and CDR2 (germline): SGHRS, YFSETQ. The CDR3 DNA is TGCGCCAGCACCCTGGGGCGACTAGCGGGAGATCCAGATACGCAGTATTTT. Amino acid sequence: CASTLGRLAGDPDTQYF.